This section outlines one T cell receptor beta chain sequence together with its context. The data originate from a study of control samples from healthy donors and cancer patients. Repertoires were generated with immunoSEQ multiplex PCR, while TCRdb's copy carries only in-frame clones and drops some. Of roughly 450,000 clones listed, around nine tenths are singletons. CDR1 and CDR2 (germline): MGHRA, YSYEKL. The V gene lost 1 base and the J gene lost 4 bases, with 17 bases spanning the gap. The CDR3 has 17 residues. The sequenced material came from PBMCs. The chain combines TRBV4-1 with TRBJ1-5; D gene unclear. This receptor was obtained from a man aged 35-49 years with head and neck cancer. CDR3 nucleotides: TGCGCCAGCAGCCAAGGGGATCAATTAGCCAGGAATCAGCCCCAGCATTTT. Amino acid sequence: CASSQGDQLARNQPQHF.